The clone carrying this TCR beta chain was picked up one time. This sample was taken from a study of quantifying T cell responses using KT2 cells. Study-wide context: TCR alpha and beta constant-region primers primed reverse transcription of RNA.

Per the germline V gene, CDR1 is SGHVS and CDR2 is FQNEAQ. The CDR3 runs 14 residues. V was trimmed by 1 base and J by 2 bases, leaving 7 bases between them. The cDNA 3' end received a ligated oligonucleotide with a UMI. First-round PCR used roughly 4 cycles and beta primers RC1.1 and RC1.2 covering TRBC1 and TRBC2. TCRdb itself ran the UMI-ligation and nested PCR reads through MiXCR, one entry per CDR3 protein. The sample has fewer than 45,000 distinct CDR3 sequences; 17% are singletons. The sequencing input was PBMCs spiked with cells of the T cell clone KT2. The V gene is TRBV7-8, the J gene TRBJ2-3; D unclear. The origin of this receptor is a human donor. The CDR3 reads CASSLGPNTDTQYF. CDR3 DNA: TGTGCCAGCAGCTTAGGGCCTAACACAGATACGCAGTATTTT.